This is a list of T cell receptor beta chains from one sample in a study of blood T cell repertoires in COVID-19. Measured with immunoSEQ multiplex PCR; TCRdb has only the in-frame clones, and not every one. The sample holds under 300,000 clones, around 80% seen once. Material: peripheral blood. The receptor set was obtained from a man in his forties or fifties who had recovered from COVID-19. Both conserved end residues are part of each CDR3. The D gene is left open where the match is weak. Expanded clones are given a class, and other clones once, few, many or no size at all.

size: NA; V: TRBV7-2; J: TRBJ1-1; D: NA; CDR3: CASSAGLERAFF; DNA: TGTGCCAGCAGCGCCGGACTGGAGCGGGCTTTCTTT
size: NA; V: TRBV12-2; J: TRBJ2-6; D: NA; CDR3: CASRLGIQGAVGANVLTF; DNA: TGTGCAAGTCGCTTAGGGATACAGGGGGCGGTCGGGGCCAACGTCCTGACTTTC
size: NA; V: TRBV4-3; J: TRBJ2-7; D: NA; CDR3: CASSRNDFEQYF; DNA: TGCGCCAGCAGCCGGAATGACTTCGAGCAGTACTTC
size: NA; V: TRBV5-1; J: TRBJ2-2; D: NA; CDR3: CASSDTYTGELFF; DNA: TGCGCCAGCAGCGACACTTACACCGGGGAGCTGTTTTTT
size: NA; V: TRBV5-1; J: TRBJ2-1; D: NA; CDR3: CASSLGQGGWSYNEQFF; DNA: TGCGCCAGCAGCTTGGGACAAGGGGGTTGGTCCTACAATGAGCAGTTCTTC
size: NA; V: TRBV30; J: TRBJ1-6; D: TRBD1; CDR3: CAWNRDRGFSPLHF; DNA: TGTGCCTGGAACCGGGACAGGGGATTTTCACCCCTCCACTTT
size: NA; V: TRBV5-1; J: TRBJ2-5; D: NA; CDR3: CASSLGPQETQYF; DNA: TGCGCCAGCAGCTTGGGGCCCCAAGAGACCCAGTACTTC
size: once; V: TRBV3-1/TRBV3-2; J: TRBJ1-4; D: NA; CDR3: CASSQDASATNEKLFF; DNA: TGTGCCAGCAGCCAAGATGCAAGCGCAACTAATGAAAAACTGTTTTTT
size: many; V: TRBV6-5; J: TRBJ1-6; D: TRBD1; CDR3: CASSYSTTGGNSPLHF; DNA: TGTGCCAGCAGTTACTCGACGACAGGGGGAAATTCACCCCTCCACTTT
size: NA; V: TRBV27; J: TRBJ2-3; D: NA; CDR3: CASKNRGGPVYDTQYF; DNA: TGTGCCAGCAAAAACAGGGGGGGGCCCGTTTATGATACGCAGTATTTT
size: NA; V: TRBV18; J: TRBJ1-1; D: TRBD1; CDR3: CASSPYADRETEAFF; DNA: TGTGCCAGCTCACCATATGCGGACAGGGAGACTGAAGCTTTCTTT
size: NA; V: TRBV19; J: TRBJ1-3; D: NA; CDR3: CASSGWGAGNTIYF; DNA: TGTGCCAGTAGTGGTTGGGGAGCTGGAAACACCATATATTTT
size: NA; V: TRBV11-2; J: TRBJ2-3; D: TRBD2; CDR3: CASSPLGGAPDTQYF; DNA: TGTGCCAGCAGCCCTCTCGGGGGGGCCCCAGATACGCAGTATTTT
size: NA; V: TRBV27; J: TRBJ1-1; D: NA; CDR3: CASRGDFGGGETEAFF; DNA: TGTGCCAGTCGGGGGGATTTTGGTGGGGGCGAGACTGAAGCTTTCTTT
size: NA; V: TRBV5-4; J: TRBJ2-7; D: NA; CDR3: CASSSSRVSYEQYF; DNA: TGTGCCAGCAGCTCATCGAGGGTCTCCTACGAGCAGTACTTC
size: few; V: TRBV6-1; J: TRBJ1-5; D: NA; CDR3: CASSDQGSGPQHF; DNA: TGTGCCAGCAGTGACCAGGGGTCGGGGCCCCAGCATTTT
size: NA; V: TRBV6-5; J: TRBJ1-3; D: NA; CDR3: CASNLAGKPGNTIYF; DNA: TGTGCCAGCAATCTCGCAGGGAAACCTGGAAACACCATATATTTT
size: once; V: TRBV7-2; J: TRBJ2-7; D: NA; CDR3: CASSLAGAGPPGEQYF; DNA: TGTGCCAGCAGCTTAGCTGGGGCGGGGCCCCCCGGGGAGCAGTACTTC
size: NA; V: TRBV5-6; J: TRBJ1-2; D: NA; CDR3: CASSLLMGDGYTF; DNA: TGTGCCAGCAGCTTGTTAATGGGCGATGGCTACACCTTC
size: NA; V: TRBV20-1; J: TRBJ2-7; D: NA; CDR3: CSARSSAKQYF; DNA: TGCAGTGCTAGATCTAGCGCAAAGCAGTACTTC
size: NA; V: TRBV7-8; J: TRBJ2-3; D: NA; CDR3: CASSLVPLASSTDTQYF; DNA: TGTGCCAGCAGCTTAGTCCCATTGGCTTCTAGCACAGATACGCAGTATTTT
size: NA; V: TRBV23-1; J: TRBJ2-5; D: NA; CDR3: CATNLILAGAQETQYF; DNA: TGCGCCACCAATCTTATTCTCGCAGGGGCTCAAGAGACCCAGTACTTC
size: NA; V: TRBV19; J: TRBJ1-6; D: TRBD1; CDR3: CASSIGGQGGSPLHF; DNA: TGTGCCAGTAGTATAGGGGGACAGGGAGGGTCACCCCTCCACTTT
size: NA; V: TRBV4-3; J: TRBJ2-7; D: TRBD1; CDR3: CASSQDRAGGAYEQYF; DNA: TGCGCCAGCAGCCAAGATAGGGCAGGGGGCGCATACGAGCAGTACTTC
size: NA; V: TRBV2; J: TRBJ1-4; D: NA; CDR3: CASSGQAVVSEKLFF; DNA: TGTGCCAGCAGTGGACAGGCGGTGGTTAGTGAAAAACTGTTTTTT
size: NA; V: TRBV19; J: TRBJ1-2; D: TRBD1; CDR3: CASSIGTGYGYTF; DNA: TGTGCCAGTAGTATAGGGACAGGGTATGGCTACACCTTC
size: NA; V: TRBV11-3; J: TRBJ2-5; D: TRBD2; CDR3: CASSLGDSGGQETQYF; DNA: TGTGCCAGCAGCTTAGGAGATAGCGGGGGACAAGAGACCCAGTACTTC
size: NA; V: TRBV19; J: TRBJ2-2; D: NA; CDR3: CASSIGGTGQNPGELFF; DNA: TGTGCCAGTAGTATAGGAGGAACAGGGCAGAACCCCGGGGAGCTGTTTTTT
size: NA; V: TRBV10-3; J: TRBJ1-5; D: NA; CDR3: CAIMQDSNQPQHF; DNA: TGTGCCATCATGCAGGATAGCAATCAGCCCCAGCATTTT
size: NA; V: TRBV20-1; J: TRBJ1-1; D: NA; CDR3: CSGGGETEAFF; DNA: TGCAGTGGGGGAGGGGAAACTGAAGCTTTCTTT
size: NA; V: TRBV10-3; J: TRBJ1-5; D: NA; CDR3: CAISRDMNQPQHF; DNA: TGTGCCATCAGTAGGGACATGAATCAGCCCCAGCATTTT
size: NA; V: TRBV4-1; J: TRBJ1-5; D: TRBD1; CDR3: CASSHNRGDQPQHF; DNA: TGCGCCAGCAGCCATAACAGGGGTGATCAGCCCCAGCATTTT
size: once; V: TRBV6-2/TRBV6-3; J: TRBJ1-1; D: NA; CDR3: CASSSQGNTEAFF; DNA: TGTGCCAGCAGTTCTCAGGGGAACACTGAAGCTTTCTTT
size: NA; V: TRBV3-1/TRBV3-2; J: TRBJ2-7; D: NA; CDR3: CASSQDDASSYEQYF; DNA: TGTGCCAGCAGCCAAGACGACGCTAGCTCCTACGAGCAGTACTTC
size: few; V: TRBV6-6; J: TRBJ2-7; D: TRBD2; CDR3: CASAGTGTRIHEQYF; DNA: TGTGCCAGCGCGGGAACCGGGACTAGGATCCACGAGCAGTACTTC
size: NA; V: TRBV11-3; J: TRBJ2-5; D: NA; CDR3: CASSLSGLVAETQYF; DNA: TGTGCCAGCAGCTTAAGTGGTCTCGTCGCGGAGACCCAGTACTTC
size: NA; V: TRBV27; J: TRBJ2-3; D: NA; CDR3: CASSFRGVTDTQYF; DNA: TGTGCCAGCAGTTTCAGGGGCGTCACAGATACGCAGTATTTT
size: NA; V: TRBV12-3/TRBV12-4; J: TRBJ1-1; D: NA; CDR3: CASSQGIEAFF; DNA: TGTGCCAGCAGTCAGGGGATTGAAGCTTTCTTT
size: few; V: TRBV23-1; J: TRBJ1-4; D: NA; CDR3: CASSQRGLANEKLFF; DNA: TGCGCCAGCAGTCAACGCGGGTTGGCTAATGAAAAACTGTTTTTT
size: NA; V: TRBV4-3; J: TRBJ2-1; D: TRBD2; CDR3: CASSQDLRGGWHEQFF; DNA: TGCGCCAGCAGCCAAGATTTACGGGGGGGCTGGCATGAGCAGTTCTTC
size: few; V: TRBV12-5; J: TRBJ1-2; D: NA; CDR3: CASGLRQPSF; DNA: TGTGCTAGTGGTTTGAGACAGCCAAGCTTC